This is a list of T cell receptor beta chains from one sample in a study of T-cell reconstitution after alpha-beta-depleted transplantation in children. MiXCR, applied by TCRdb to the PCR reads, yields one record per CDR3 protein. The repertoire holds 600,000 to 700,000 distinct CDR3 sequences, with roughly 14% as singletons. Material: PBMCs, obtained before TCRalphabeta/CD19-depleted stem cell transplant. All receptors derive from a girl aged 2-10 years with congenital amegakaryocytic thrombocytopenia, due to receive a stem cell transplant. CDR3s include the opening cysteine and the closing phenylalanine or tryptophan. The order of the fields is V gene, J gene, D gene, clone size, CDR3 DNA, CDR3 protein. The D gene is left open where the match is weak. The listing skips clone size in some rows; elsewhere it reads once, few, many or a size class.

v_gene: TRBV6-5; j_gene: TRBJ2-7; d_gene: TRBD2; abundance: many; CDR3nt: TGTGCCAGCAGTTTACGGCATTTGACTAGCGGAGCTTACTACGAGCAGTACTTC; CDR3aa: CASSLRHLTSGAYYEQYF
v_gene: TRBV15; j_gene: TRBJ1-5; d_gene: .; abundance: .; CDR3nt: TGTGCCACCAGAAGTGCGGGAATTCAGCCCCAGCATTTT; CDR3aa: CATRSAGIQPQHF
v_gene: TRBV5-1; j_gene: TRBJ2-7; d_gene: .; abundance: many; CDR3nt: TGCGCCAGCAGCGCGCTTGAGGGGTTCTACGAGCAGTACTTC; CDR3aa: CASSALEGFYEQYF
v_gene: TRBV29-1; j_gene: TRBJ1-1; d_gene: .; abundance: few; CDR3nt: TGCAGCGATACACTCACCGGGATTGAAGCTTTCTTT; CDR3aa: CSDTLTGIEAFF
v_gene: TRBV4-1; j_gene: TRBJ2-7; d_gene: .; abundance: many; CDR3nt: TGCGCCAGCTCAGGGCTTCGGTACGAGCAGTACTTC; CDR3aa: CASSGLRYEQYF
v_gene: TRBV11-2; j_gene: TRBJ2-1; d_gene: TRBD2; abundance: .; CDR3nt: TGTGCCAGCACCCTGGAGAGCGGGATCGTTCGGCAGTTCTTC; CDR3aa: CASTLESGIVRQFF
v_gene: TRBV7-9; j_gene: TRBJ2-7; d_gene: .; abundance: .; CDR3nt: TGTGCCAGCAGCTCAGAATCGAGTCCCTACGAGCAGTACTTC; CDR3aa: CASSSESSPYEQYF
v_gene: TRBV29-1; j_gene: TRBJ2-7; d_gene: TRBD1; abundance: many; CDR3nt: TGCAGCGTTCACTTGGGGGACAGGGGCTACGAGCAGTACTTC; CDR3aa: CSVHLGDRGYEQYF
v_gene: TRBV15; j_gene: TRBJ2-2; d_gene: TRBD2; abundance: few; CDR3nt: TGTGCCACCAGCATACTAGCGGGAACCGGGGAGCTGTTTTTT; CDR3aa: CATSILAGTGELFF
v_gene: TRBV15; j_gene: TRBJ2-5; d_gene: .; abundance: .; CDR3nt: TGTGCCACCAGCAGAGAAACTGCGTCAAACAGGGATCAAGAGACCCAGTACTTC; CDR3aa: CATSRETASNRDQETQYF
v_gene: TRBV3-1; j_gene: TRBJ1-1; d_gene: .; abundance: .; CDR3nt: TGTGCCAGCAGCCAATCCGCAAGGGGAAACAAAGGTTGGAACACTGAAGCTTTCTTT; CDR3aa: CASSQSARGNKGWNTEAFF
v_gene: TRBV29-1; j_gene: TRBJ2-5; d_gene: TRBD2; abundance: many; CDR3nt: TGCAGCGTACGCCCGGGACTAGCGGAAGAGACCCAGTACTTC; CDR3aa: CSVRPGLAEETQYF
v_gene: TRBV6-2/TRBV6-3; j_gene: TRBJ2-1; d_gene: .; abundance: many; CDR3nt: TGTGCCAGCAGTTATCGAGAGTACAATGAGCAGTTCTTC; CDR3aa: CASSYREYNEQFF
v_gene: TRBV3-1; j_gene: TRBJ1-1; d_gene: .; abundance: .; CDR3nt: TGTGCCAGCAGCCAAGATCTGAGGGCTACTGAAGCTTTCTTT; CDR3aa: CASSQDLRATEAFF
v_gene: TRBV5-1; j_gene: TRBJ1-2; d_gene: .; abundance: few; CDR3nt: TGCGCCAGCAGCTTTGGGCTGATGAACTATGGCTACACCTTC; CDR3aa: CASSFGLMNYGYTF
v_gene: TRBV10-2; j_gene: TRBJ1-2; d_gene: .; abundance: few; CDR3nt: TGCGCCAGCGGGGTCCGGGACCAAGAGCGGGATGGCTACACCTTC; CDR3aa: CASGVRDQERDGYTF
v_gene: TRBV7-8; j_gene: TRBJ2-5; d_gene: TRBD2; abundance: .; CDR3nt: TGTGCCAGCAGCCCCGTGGTCGCGGGAGGTCAAGAGACCCAGTACTTC; CDR3aa: CASSPVVAGGQETQYF